This T cell receptor beta chain was captured by sequencing in a study of T cell changes during pregnancy in multiple sclerosis. This clone is labeled medium-sized. The CDR3 loop spans 11 amino acids. The V end lost 4 bases, the J end lost 5 bases, and 5 bases lay between the germline ends. In germline, CDR1 is KGHSH, CDR2 LQKENI. TCRdb keeps only in-frame clones here, not all; method: immunoSEQ multiplex PCR. The sample lists 30,000 to 45,000 clones, 80% to 95% occurring once. Material for sequencing was PBMCs (not recorded whether the cells were cultured). The rearrangement uses TRBV18 and TRBJ2-5; D call uncertain. The TCR originated in a female donor with multiple sclerosis, enrolled in a pregnancy study. CDR3 amino acids: CASSLSETQYF. The CDR3 DNA is TGTGCCAGCTCACTATCGGAGACCCAGTACTTC. Complete variable domain (other parts from reference TRBV18 and TRBJ2-5): NAGVMQNPRHLVRRRGQEARLRCSPMKGHSHVYWYRQLPEEGLKFMVYLQKENIIDESGMPKERFSAEFPKEGPSILRIQQVVRGDSAAYFCASSLSETQYFGPGTRLLVL.